These T cell receptor beta chains were read from a single sample in a study of cytomegalovirus exposure and HLA in healthy donors. Only in-frame clones appear in the TCRdb table, and some are missing; sequencing was by immunoSEQ multiplex PCR. The sample lists about 160,000 clones, approximately 82% occurring once. The sample comprised PBMCs. The receptors here all came from a male donor in good health and CMV-seronegative. CDR3s include the opening cysteine and the closing phenylalanine or tryptophan. D genes are given only for firm matches. Clone size is shown for a subset of rows, as once, few, many or a class of expanded clone.

CDR3 DNA: TGTGCCAGCAGCTTGGGGGGGGGCGCGCAGTTCTTC
CDR3 protein: CASSLGGGAQFF
clone size: .
D gene: .
CDR3 length: 12
V gene: TRBV5-6
J gene: TRBJ2-1

CDR3 DNA: TGTGCCAGCAGTGTTGAGGGGACTAGCTATGACGAGCAGTACTTC
CDR3 protein: CASSVEGTSYDEQYF
clone size: .
D gene: TRBD2
CDR3 length: 15
V gene: TRBV2
J gene: TRBJ2-7

CDR3 DNA: TGTGCCAGCAGCCCGGGACAGACAACTAATGAAAAACTGTTTTTT
CDR3 protein: CASSPGQTTNEKLFF
clone size: .
D gene: TRBD1
CDR3 length: 15
V gene: TRBV7-9
J gene: TRBJ1-4

CDR3 DNA: TGTGCCAGCAGCGTACCTGAGGGTCGTGCTTTCTTT
CDR3 protein: CASSVPEGRAFF
clone size: .
D gene: .
CDR3 length: 12
V gene: TRBV9
J gene: TRBJ1-1

CDR3 DNA: TGTGCCACCAGCAGAGATCGGCAGGGGGGCTACACCTTC
CDR3 protein: CATSRDRQGGYTF
clone size: .
D gene: .
CDR3 length: 13
V gene: TRBV15
J gene: TRBJ1-2

CDR3 DNA: TGTGCCAGCAGCGTCCGACTAGCAGCAGATACGCAGTATTTT
CDR3 protein: CASSVRLAADTQYF
clone size: .
D gene: TRBD2
CDR3 length: 14
V gene: TRBV7-6
J gene: TRBJ2-3

CDR3 DNA: TGTGCCAGCAGCCAGCTTAGCGGGGGGGCGGGAGATACGCAGTATTTT
CDR3 protein: CASSQLSGGAGDTQYF
clone size: once
D gene: TRBD2
CDR3 length: 16
V gene: TRBV7-2
J gene: TRBJ2-3

CDR3 DNA: TGTGCCAGCATTCCCAGCGGGAGTCGGAGCAACGAGCAGTACTTC
CDR3 protein: CASIPSGSRSNEQYF
clone size: .
D gene: TRBD2
CDR3 length: 15
V gene: TRBV28
J gene: TRBJ2-7

CDR3 DNA: TGTGCCAGCAGTTTACAATCCTACAATGAGCAGTTCTTC
CDR3 protein: CASSLQSYNEQFF
clone size: .
D gene: .
CDR3 length: 13
V gene: TRBV28
J gene: TRBJ2-1

CDR3 DNA: TGTGCCAGCACTTCCGGGACAGTCGGATATCAGCCCCAGCATTTT
CDR3 protein: CASTSGTVGYQPQHF
clone size: .
D gene: .
CDR3 length: 15
V gene: TRBV21-1
J gene: TRBJ1-5

CDR3 DNA: TGTGCCAGCAGCCCCGGGACTGAAGCTTTCTTT
CDR3 protein: CASSPGTEAFF
clone size: few
D gene: .
CDR3 length: 11
V gene: TRBV7-6
J gene: TRBJ1-1

CDR3 DNA: TGTGCCACCAGCAGGACAGGGGGCTTGGAGACCCAGTACTTC
CDR3 protein: CATSRTGGLETQYF
clone size: few
D gene: TRBD1
CDR3 length: 14
V gene: TRBV15
J gene: TRBJ2-5

CDR3 DNA: TGTGCCAGCAGGGCCCGCCCCGAACAGCCCCAGCATTTT
CDR3 protein: CASRARPEQPQHF
clone size: .
D gene: .
CDR3 length: 13
V gene: TRBV11-2
J gene: TRBJ1-5

CDR3 DNA: TGTGCCAGCAGAGGAGGGGGCAACTACGAGCAGTACTTC
CDR3 protein: CASRGGGNYEQYF
clone size: few
D gene: .
CDR3 length: 13
V gene: TRBV6-1
J gene: TRBJ2-7

CDR3 DNA: TGTGCCTGGAGGGGCGGGAGCACCGGGGAGCTGTTTTTT
CDR3 protein: CAWRGGSTGELFF
clone size: .
D gene: TRBD2
CDR3 length: 13
V gene: TRBV30
J gene: TRBJ2-2

CDR3 DNA: TGTGCCAGCTCACCAACTTACCGTGAAAACACTGAAGCTTTCTTT
CDR3 protein: CASSPTYRENTEAFF
clone size: .
D gene: .
CDR3 length: 15
V gene: TRBV18
J gene: TRBJ1-1

CDR3 DNA: TGTGCCAGCAGCTTAGTGTTAGCCGATACGCAGTATTTT
CDR3 protein: CASSLVLADTQYF
clone size: .
D gene: .
CDR3 length: 13
V gene: TRBV7-9
J gene: TRBJ2-3

CDR3 DNA: TGTGCCAGTAGCCCTACAGGGACCGGGGAGCTGTTTTTT
CDR3 protein: CASSPTGTGELFF
clone size: .
D gene: .
CDR3 length: 13
V gene: TRBV19
J gene: TRBJ2-2

CDR3 DNA: TGTGCCAGCAGCTTAGTTCCCAGAAACAATGAGCAGTTCTTC
CDR3 protein: CASSLVPRNNEQFF
clone size: .
D gene: .
CDR3 length: 14
V gene: TRBV7-2
J gene: TRBJ2-1

CDR3 DNA: TGTGCCACCAGCAGAGCCGGGACCCAGTACTTC
CDR3 protein: CATSRAGTQYF
clone size: .
D gene: .
CDR3 length: 11
V gene: TRBV15
J gene: TRBJ2-5

CDR3 DNA: TGTGCCAGCTCACTTAAACAGGGTTGGGACACTGAAGCTTTCTTT
CDR3 protein: CASSLKQGWDTEAFF
clone size: .
D gene: .
CDR3 length: 15
V gene: TRBV18
J gene: TRBJ1-1

CDR3 DNA: TGTGCCAGCAGCAAGGGACTAGCGGGAGCAGTCACCGGGGAGCTGTTTTTT
CDR3 protein: CASSKGLAGAVTGELFF
clone size: .
D gene: TRBD2
CDR3 length: 17
V gene: TRBV7-7
J gene: TRBJ2-2

CDR3 DNA: TGCGCCAGCCACCCGATAAGGGGCCTGAGCTCCTACGAGCAGTACTTC
CDR3 protein: CASHPIRGLSSYEQYF
clone size: .
D gene: .
CDR3 length: 16
V gene: TRBV10-1
J gene: TRBJ2-7

CDR3 DNA: TGTGCCAGCAGTACAAGGGGGAAACTGTTTTTT
CDR3 protein: CASSTRGKLFF
clone size: .
D gene: .
CDR3 length: 11
V gene: TRBV2
J gene: TRBJ1-4

CDR3 DNA: TGTGCCAGCAGCTCCGGAGGACTAGCAGGACCCACAGATACGCAGTATTTT
CDR3 protein: CASSSGGLAGPTDTQYF
clone size: .
D gene: TRBD2
CDR3 length: 17
V gene: TRBV7-9
J gene: TRBJ2-3

CDR3 DNA: TGTGCCACCAGCACCGACAGGGGGAAAAATCATGAGCAGTTCTTC
CDR3 protein: CATSTDRGKNHEQFF
clone size: .
D gene: TRBD1
CDR3 length: 15
V gene: TRBV15
J gene: TRBJ2-1

CDR3 DNA: TGTGCCAGTAGTATAGCCCCGAGGGGGTCTAACTATGGCTACACCTTC
CDR3 protein: CASSIAPRGSNYGYTF
clone size: .
D gene: .
CDR3 length: 16
V gene: TRBV19
J gene: TRBJ1-2

CDR3 DNA: TGTGCCAGCAGCCTAAGACAGGGAGGATTGGCTTTCTTT
CDR3 protein: CASSLRQGGLAFF
clone size: .
D gene: TRBD1
CDR3 length: 13
V gene: TRBV11-3
J gene: TRBJ1-1

CDR3 DNA: TGTGCCAGCAGCCCCCCGGACAGGAACTATGGCTACACCTTC
CDR3 protein: CASSPPDRNYGYTF
clone size: .
D gene: TRBD1
CDR3 length: 14
V gene: TRBV11-2
J gene: TRBJ1-2

CDR3 DNA: TGTGCCAGCAGGCGGACAGTTTACGAGCAGTACTTC
CDR3 protein: CASRRTVYEQYF
clone size: once
D gene: .
CDR3 length: 12
V gene: TRBV28
J gene: TRBJ2-7

CDR3 DNA: TGTGCCAGCTCACCATCTAGCGGATCCTACGAGCAGTACTTC
CDR3 protein: CASSPSSGSYEQYF
clone size: .
D gene: TRBD2
CDR3 length: 14
V gene: TRBV18
J gene: TRBJ2-7

CDR3 DNA: TGCGCCAGCAGCTTCACCGGGACAGCCCAATCTGCCTATGGCTACACCTTC
CDR3 protein: CASSFTGTAQSAYGYTF
clone size: few
D gene: TRBD1
CDR3 length: 17
V gene: TRBV5-1
J gene: TRBJ1-2

CDR3 DNA: TGTGCCAGCAACCCACAGGCAGTGGTCACTGAAGCTTTCTTT
CDR3 protein: CASNPQAVVTEAFF
clone size: .
D gene: .
CDR3 length: 14
V gene: TRBV2
J gene: TRBJ1-1

CDR3 DNA: TGTGCCAGCAGTCGAGACAGGGTTTTAGAAAAACTGTTTTTT
CDR3 protein: CASSRDRVLEKLFF
clone size: once
D gene: TRBD1
CDR3 length: 14
V gene: TRBV28
J gene: TRBJ1-4

CDR3 DNA: TGCGCCAGCAGCTTGGCCGGAGGCTCTGGAAACACCATATATTTT
CDR3 protein: CASSLAGGSGNTIYF
clone size: .
D gene: .
CDR3 length: 15
V gene: TRBV5-1
J gene: TRBJ1-3

CDR3 DNA: TGCGCCAGCGGCCCGCGGGACAGGGACACAGATACGCAGTATTTT
CDR3 protein: CASGPRDRDTDTQYF
clone size: .
D gene: TRBD1
CDR3 length: 15
V gene: TRBV5-1
J gene: TRBJ2-3

CDR3 DNA: TGTGCCAGCAGCTTAGTCGGGACTAGCGCCAATGAGCAGTTCTTC
CDR3 protein: CASSLVGTSANEQFF
clone size: .
D gene: TRBD2
CDR3 length: 15
V gene: TRBV11-3
J gene: TRBJ2-1

CDR3 DNA: TGTGCCAGCAGCTTGGCGACTAATGAAAAACTGTTTTTT
CDR3 protein: CASSLATNEKLFF
clone size: .
D gene: .
CDR3 length: 13
V gene: TRBV5-5
J gene: TRBJ1-4

CDR3 DNA: TGTGCCAGCATACAGGGTAGATTCGGGGACAATGAGCAGTTCTTC
CDR3 protein: CASIQGRFGDNEQFF
clone size: .
D gene: .
CDR3 length: 15
V gene: TRBV7-8
J gene: TRBJ2-1

CDR3 DNA: TGTGCCAGCAGCCCAGGGGCAGCGAACACTGAAGCTTTCTTT
CDR3 protein: CASSPGAANTEAFF
clone size: once
D gene: .
CDR3 length: 14
V gene: TRBV7-9
J gene: TRBJ1-1

CDR3 DNA: TGTGCCAGCAGCTGGTCGACAGGGGGAGAAGCTTTCTTT
CDR3 protein: CASSWSTGGEAFF
clone size: .
D gene: TRBD1
CDR3 length: 13
V gene: TRBV5-6
J gene: TRBJ1-1

CDR3 DNA: TGTGCCAGCAGTGCAGGGGGGGAAAAACTGTTTTTT
CDR3 protein: CASSAGGEKLFF
clone size: .
D gene: TRBD1
CDR3 length: 12
V gene: TRBV2
J gene: TRBJ1-4